The entry that follows covers one T cell receptor (beta chain) sequence. The data derive from a study of blood T cell repertoires in COVID-19. About the study: PBMCs, B-cell-depleted T cells, or T cells were the source of the cDNA or gDNA that made up the material.

Trimming left V 5 bases short and J 2 bases short, with 6 bases between. Germline loops: CDR1 DFQATT, CDR2 SNEGSKA (reference sequence). The CDR3 has 11 amino acids. Original processing notes: From reference gene primer amplification, estimates of nucleated cell counts were derived. Sequencing was performed with immunoSEQ multiplex PCR; in TCRdb, only in-frame clones are kept and a portion is missing. V and J calls and clone size come straight from that table; D and trimming were deduced from the DNA. Of roughly 150,000 clones in the sample, over 75% are singletons; the top ten hold roughly 4.7%. Sequencing was done on a sample of peripheral blood. The V call is TRBV20-1, the J call TRBJ1-2, with D hard to call. The clonotype comes from a woman aged 45-65 years with acute or convalescent COVID-19. The CDR3 loop is CSAQINYGYTF. CDR3 in DNA: TGCAGTGCTCAGATAAACTATGGCTACACCTTC.